This paragraph covers one TCR beta chain sequence. Which antigen it targets is not known. The sample holds no much larger clone one base away, and base qualities are not on file. The record originates from a study of OX40 agonist ivuxolimab in advanced cancers. Study-wide context: Ivuxolimab, which targeted the costimulatory receptor OX40 (CD134), was an agonistic, fully human IgG2 monoclonal antibody. Intravenous ivuxolimab was administered to patients every 2 weeks at six dose levels: 0.01, 0.1, 0.3, 1.5, 3 and 10 mg/kg. Of the 52 patients in dose escalation, approximately 20 had hepatocellular carcinoma, some 15 had melanoma, 9 had renal cell carcinoma and 9 had head and neck cancer. A male proportion of approximately 83% and a mean age of approximately 58 years, ranging from 23 to 79, were recorded for the dose-escalation cohort. Patients were allowed to have had prior anti-PD-1, anti-PD-L1 or anti-CTLA-4 therapy, and around 37% of the dose-escalation patients had previously received checkpoint inhibitors. Partial responses occurred in three dose-escalation patients: two with cutaneous melanoma and one with hepatocellular carcinoma. Peripheral TCRbeta sequencing aimed to test whether ivuxolimab altered TCR sequence diversity and caused clonal T-cell expansion. The paper covers the monotherapy dose-escalation part of the phase I ivuxolimab trial, which included N = 52 patients. Overall results and qualifications from the work: The antigen specificity of the clonally expanded peripheral T cells was not determined. Partial responders in the 0.1-3.0 mg/kg groups had among the lowest normalized peripheral clonal expansion, especially among CD8+ T cells. After ivuxolimab, expanded clones were on average more numerous among CD8+ T cells than among CD4+ T cells. At doses from 0.1 to 3.0 mg/kg, clonal expansion was seen in both CD4+ and CD8+ blood T cells between baseline and week 6. Low levels of normalized T-cell clonal expansion were also shown by some nonresponding patients.

The trial excluded patients who had a history of autoimmune disease or were on systemic immunosuppression. In every dose cohort, peripheral blood was drawn for TCR sequencing at baseline, cycle 4 day 1, and cycle 7 day 1. Samples came from an open-label, multicenter, first-in-human phase I dose-escalation trial of ivuxolimab. The trial enrolled adults with locally advanced or metastatic head and neck squamous cell, hepatocellular, melanoma or renal cell carcinoma. CD4+ and CD8+ T cells were sorted separately from peripheral blood before TCR sequencing. Genomic DNA was isolated from the sorted cells so that the TCRbeta CDR3 region could be sequenced. The immunoSEQ Assay was used to sequence the TCRbeta CDR3 regions. Held by TCRdb, this immuneACCESS table contains in-frame sequences only and omits some clones. Under half of the omission traces to an unresolved V gene where checked; the cause of the rest is unknown. For this sample there are around 80,000 clones; 80% to 90% appear just once. The top ten constitute 6% to 8% of the sample.

Reading the germline V gene gives CDR1 KGHSH and CDR2 LQKENI. Relative to germline, V is 2 bases shorter and J is 0 bases shorter, with 8 bases between their ends. Including cysteine and phenylalanine, the CDR3 has 15 amino acids. Of all the DNA, just the CDR3 is kept, 45 bases in frame from base 1. The chain is encoded by TRBV18 joined to TRBJ1-3; the D gene lacks a confident call. This clonotype was obtained from an adult with an advanced solid tumor such as melanoma, head and neck, liver or kidney cancer. The specimen was CD4+ or CD8+ T cells sorted from blood, collected in a trial of the OX40 agonist ivuxolimab. The nucleotide sequence reads as follows: TGTGCCAGCTCACCAACAGCTTTCTCTGGAAACACCATATATTTT. The resulting protein is CASSPTAFSGNTIYF.